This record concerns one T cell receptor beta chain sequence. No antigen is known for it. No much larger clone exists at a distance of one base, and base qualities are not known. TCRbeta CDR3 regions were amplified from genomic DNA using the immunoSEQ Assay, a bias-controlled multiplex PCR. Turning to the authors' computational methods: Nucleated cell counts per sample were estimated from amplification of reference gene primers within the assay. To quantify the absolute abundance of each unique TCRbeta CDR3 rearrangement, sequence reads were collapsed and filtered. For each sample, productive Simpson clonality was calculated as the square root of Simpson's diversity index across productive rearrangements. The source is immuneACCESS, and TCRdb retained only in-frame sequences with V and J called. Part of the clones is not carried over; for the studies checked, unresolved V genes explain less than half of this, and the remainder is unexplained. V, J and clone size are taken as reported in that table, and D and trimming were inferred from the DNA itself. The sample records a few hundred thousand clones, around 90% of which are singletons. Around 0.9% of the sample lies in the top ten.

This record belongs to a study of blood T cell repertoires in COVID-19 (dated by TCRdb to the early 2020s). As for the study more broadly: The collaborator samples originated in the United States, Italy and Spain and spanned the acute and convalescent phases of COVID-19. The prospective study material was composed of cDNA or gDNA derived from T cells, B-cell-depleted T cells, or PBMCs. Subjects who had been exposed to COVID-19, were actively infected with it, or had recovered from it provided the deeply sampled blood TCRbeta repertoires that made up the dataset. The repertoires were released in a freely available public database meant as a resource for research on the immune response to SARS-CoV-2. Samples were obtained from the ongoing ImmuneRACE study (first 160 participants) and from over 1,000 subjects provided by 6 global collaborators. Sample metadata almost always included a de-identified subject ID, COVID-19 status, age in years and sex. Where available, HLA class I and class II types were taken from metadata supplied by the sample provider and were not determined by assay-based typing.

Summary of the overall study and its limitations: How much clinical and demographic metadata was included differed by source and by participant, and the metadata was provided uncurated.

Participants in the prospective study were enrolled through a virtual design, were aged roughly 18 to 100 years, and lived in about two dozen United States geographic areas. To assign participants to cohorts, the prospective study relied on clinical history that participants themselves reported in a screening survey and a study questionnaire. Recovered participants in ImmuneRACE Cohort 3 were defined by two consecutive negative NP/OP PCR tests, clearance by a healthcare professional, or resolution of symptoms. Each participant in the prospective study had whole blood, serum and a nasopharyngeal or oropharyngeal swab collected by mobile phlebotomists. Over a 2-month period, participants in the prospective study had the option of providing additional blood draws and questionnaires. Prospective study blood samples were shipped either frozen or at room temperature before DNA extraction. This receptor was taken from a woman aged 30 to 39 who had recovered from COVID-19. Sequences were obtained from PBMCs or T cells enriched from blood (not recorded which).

The bases are TGTGCCAGCAGCCAAGAAATCATGAACACTGAAGCTTTCTTT. Its protein is CASSQEIMNTEAFF. The chain is made from TRBV14 and TRBJ1-1; no confident D gene assignment can be made. The germline V gene encodes CDR1 SGHDN and CDR2 FVKESK. The CDR3 covers 14 residues, taking in both the cysteine and the phenylalanine. Just CDR3 DNA is preserved here, 42 bases in frame from base 1. At the junction V is shortened by 0 bases and J by 0 bases, with 5 bases in between.